This is a list of T cell receptor beta chains from one sample in a study of blood T cell repertoires in COVID-19. Method: immunoSEQ multiplex PCR; TCRdb's copy keeps in-frame clones and lacks some. The table lists fewer than 40,000 clones, nearly 90% of them singletons, with about 35% in the top ten. The specimen sequenced was peripheral blood. The receptor set was obtained from a man aged 70 or older with active COVID-19. The conserved cysteine and the conserved F or W are not part of the CDR3 here. The order of the fields is V gene, CDR3 length, D gene, clone size, J gene, CDR3 protein. D genes are given only for firm matches. Size is stated for part of the rows, as once, few or many counts, or as a class when the clone is expanded.

v_gene: TRBV27; len: 14; d_gene: .; abundance: .; j_gene: TRBJ2-5; CDR3aa: ASSWRAGRPQETQY
v_gene: TRBV9; len: 14; d_gene: .; abundance: .; j_gene: TRBJ2-3; CDR3aa: ASSVAGHTSTDTQY
v_gene: TRBV19; len: 14; d_gene: TRBD2; abundance: .; j_gene: TRBJ2-3; CDR3aa: ASSGVASGRGDTQY
v_gene: TRBV5-5; len: 13; d_gene: TRBD1; abundance: .; j_gene: TRBJ2-7; CDR3aa: ASSRGQGEIYEQY
v_gene: TRBV2; len: 12; d_gene: .; abundance: few; j_gene: TRBJ2-7; CDR3aa: ASSERPSPYEQY
v_gene: TRBV28; len: 13; d_gene: TRBD2; abundance: .; j_gene: TRBJ2-7; CDR3aa: ASSFWLAGSYEQY
v_gene: TRBV7-3; len: 14; d_gene: TRBD1; abundance: .; j_gene: TRBJ2-5; CDR3aa: ASSLSLHRGSETQY
v_gene: TRBV25-1; len: 14; d_gene: TRBD1; abundance: medium-sized; j_gene: TRBJ2-3; CDR3aa: ASSPGAGGPTDTQY
v_gene: TRBV20-1; len: 12; d_gene: .; abundance: .; j_gene: TRBJ1-5; CDR3aa: SASWGEENQPQH
v_gene: TRBV3-1/TRBV3-2; len: 12; d_gene: TRBD1; abundance: .; j_gene: TRBJ1-1; CDR3aa: ASSRTGAVTEAF
v_gene: TRBV6-5; len: 13; d_gene: .; abundance: once; j_gene: TRBJ1-2; CDR3aa: ASSYRGGINYGYT
v_gene: TRBV7-6; len: 9; d_gene: .; abundance: .; j_gene: TRBJ2-3; CDR3aa: ATGERGTQY
v_gene: TRBV6-6; len: 10; d_gene: TRBD1; abundance: few; j_gene: TRBJ2-7; CDR3aa: ASIGQGNEQY
v_gene: TRBV30; len: 12; d_gene: TRBD1; abundance: .; j_gene: TRBJ1-5; CDR3aa: AWRGTGGYQPQH
v_gene: TRBV7-9; len: 14; d_gene: TRBD2; abundance: .; j_gene: TRBJ2-3; CDR3aa: ASSHGWGLATDTQY
v_gene: TRBV30; len: 11; d_gene: .; abundance: .; j_gene: TRBJ1-2; CDR3aa: AWNWAGGTGAT
v_gene: TRBV12-3/TRBV12-4; len: 11; d_gene: .; abundance: .; j_gene: TRBJ1-5; CDR3aa: ASSRNYLGPQH
v_gene: TRBV7-2; len: 13; d_gene: .; abundance: .; j_gene: TRBJ2-7; CDR3aa: ASSFLTGSAYEQY
v_gene: TRBV3-1/TRBV3-2; len: 14; d_gene: .; abundance: .; j_gene: TRBJ1-2; CDR3aa: ASSQDLVRRNYGYT
v_gene: TRBV11-3; len: 12; d_gene: TRBD2; abundance: once; j_gene: TRBJ2-7; CDR3aa: ASSLDSGSYEQY
v_gene: TRBV7-2; len: 14; d_gene: .; abundance: .; j_gene: TRBJ1-3; CDR3aa: ASSLESLLRRNTIY
v_gene: TRBV11-2; len: 12; d_gene: .; abundance: .; j_gene: TRBJ2-5; CDR3aa: ASSLQASEETQY
v_gene: TRBV28; len: 12; d_gene: .; abundance: .; j_gene: TRBJ2-5; CDR3aa: ASSPPGRLQTQY
v_gene: TRBV3-1/TRBV3-2; len: 15; d_gene: TRBD1; abundance: .; j_gene: TRBJ1-4; CDR3aa: ASSRISRGRTNEKLF
v_gene: TRBV19; len: 11; d_gene: .; abundance: .; j_gene: TRBJ1-1; CDR3aa: ASNGGKATEAF
v_gene: TRBV4-3; len: 15; d_gene: TRBD2; abundance: once; j_gene: TRBJ2-3; CDR3aa: ASSQDLERGLPRSQY
v_gene: TRBV6-5; len: 13; d_gene: .; abundance: few; j_gene: TRBJ1-5; CDR3aa: ASSGGGEGYQPQH
v_gene: TRBV19; len: 14; d_gene: TRBD2; abundance: .; j_gene: TRBJ2-3; CDR3aa: ASSKRLAGMTDTQY
v_gene: TRBV25-1; len: 14; d_gene: TRBD1; abundance: .; j_gene: TRBJ1-4; CDR3aa: ASSDEGQGAFEKLF
v_gene: TRBV27; len: 10; d_gene: .; abundance: .; j_gene: TRBJ2-2; CDR3aa: ASSLSHGELF
v_gene: TRBV6-2/TRBV6-3; len: 13; d_gene: TRBD1; abundance: .; j_gene: TRBJ2-3; CDR3aa: ASSYTGVNTDTQY
v_gene: TRBV18; len: 11; d_gene: .; abundance: .; j_gene: TRBJ2-7; CDR3aa: ASSPRQTDEQY
v_gene: TRBV9; len: 12; d_gene: .; abundance: .; j_gene: TRBJ1-2; CDR3aa: ASSVESGDYGYT
v_gene: TRBV28; len: 13; d_gene: .; abundance: .; j_gene: TRBJ1-4; CDR3aa: ASSGPPGTNEKLF
v_gene: TRBV2; len: 11; d_gene: TRBD1; abundance: .; j_gene: TRBJ1-1; CDR3aa: ASSGGQGNEAF
v_gene: TRBV3-1/TRBV3-2; len: 12; d_gene: .; abundance: few; j_gene: TRBJ2-5; CDR3aa: ASSRRHVQGTQY
v_gene: TRBV5-1; len: 14; d_gene: .; abundance: .; j_gene: TRBJ2-1; CDR3aa: ASSLGVATPYNEQF
v_gene: TRBV7-9; len: 13; d_gene: TRBD1; abundance: .; j_gene: TRBJ1-2; CDR3aa: ASSLQDRVTYGYT
v_gene: TRBV4-1; len: 12; d_gene: .; abundance: .; j_gene: TRBJ2-7; CDR3aa: ASSRTQGSYEQY
v_gene: TRBV29-1; len: 12; d_gene: TRBD2; abundance: once; j_gene: TRBJ2-5; CDR3aa: STRSSGGEETQY
v_gene: TRBV18; len: 13; d_gene: .; abundance: .; j_gene: TRBJ1-2; CDR3aa: ASSPFAEDSTGYT
v_gene: TRBV5-6; len: 11; d_gene: TRBD1; abundance: once; j_gene: TRBJ2-7; CDR3aa: ASRVVGGGEQY
v_gene: TRBV10-3; len: 12; d_gene: TRBD1; abundance: .; j_gene: TRBJ2-7; CDR3aa: AISAAGTGGEQY
v_gene: TRBV6-4; len: 12; d_gene: .; abundance: .; j_gene: TRBJ2-2; CDR3aa: ASSQGHNTGELF
v_gene: TRBV6-2/TRBV6-3; len: 11; d_gene: .; abundance: .; j_gene: TRBJ1-1; CDR3aa: ASSYEGVLGTF
v_gene: TRBV6-4; len: 12; d_gene: .; abundance: once; j_gene: TRBJ2-6; CDR3aa: ASRQGSGANVLT
v_gene: TRBV7-2; len: 14; d_gene: TRBD1; abundance: .; j_gene: TRBJ2-5; CDR3aa: ASSPQGAQFQETQY
v_gene: TRBV7-3; len: 10; d_gene: .; abundance: once; j_gene: TRBJ1-2; CDR3aa: ASSLNGATGA
v_gene: TRBV12-5; len: 14; d_gene: .; abundance: .; j_gene: TRBJ2-6; CDR3aa: ASGGRGGTGANVLT
v_gene: TRBV5-4; len: 14; d_gene: .; abundance: .; j_gene: TRBJ2-1; CDR3aa: ASSLGSSRPNNEQF
v_gene: TRBV28; len: 13; d_gene: .; abundance: .; j_gene: TRBJ1-5; CDR3aa: ASSLTRLSNQPQH
v_gene: TRBV25-1; len: 13; d_gene: .; abundance: few; j_gene: TRBJ2-1; CDR3aa: ASTSWGTFYNEQF
v_gene: TRBV6-6; len: 12; d_gene: TRBD2; abundance: .; j_gene: TRBJ2-7; CDR3aa: ASTPVPGGYEQY